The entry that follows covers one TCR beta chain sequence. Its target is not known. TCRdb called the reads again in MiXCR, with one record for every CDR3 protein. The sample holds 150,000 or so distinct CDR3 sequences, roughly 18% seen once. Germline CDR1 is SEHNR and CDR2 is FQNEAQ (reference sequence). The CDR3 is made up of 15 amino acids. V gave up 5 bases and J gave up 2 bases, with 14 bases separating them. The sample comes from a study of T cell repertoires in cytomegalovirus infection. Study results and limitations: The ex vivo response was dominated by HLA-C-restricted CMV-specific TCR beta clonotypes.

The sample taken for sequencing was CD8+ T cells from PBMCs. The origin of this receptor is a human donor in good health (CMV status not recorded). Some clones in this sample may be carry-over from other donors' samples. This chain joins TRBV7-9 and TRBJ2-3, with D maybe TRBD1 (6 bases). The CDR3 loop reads CASSPPGQYTDTQYF. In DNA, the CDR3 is TGTGCCAGCAGCCCTCCCGGACAGTACACAGATACGCAGTATTTT. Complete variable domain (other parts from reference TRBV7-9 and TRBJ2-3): DTGVSQNPRHKITKRGQNVTFRCDPISEHNRLYWYRQTLGQGPEFLTYFQNEAQLEKSRLLSDRFSAERPKGSFSTLEIQRTEQGDSAMYLCASSPPGQYTDTQYFGPGTRLTVL.